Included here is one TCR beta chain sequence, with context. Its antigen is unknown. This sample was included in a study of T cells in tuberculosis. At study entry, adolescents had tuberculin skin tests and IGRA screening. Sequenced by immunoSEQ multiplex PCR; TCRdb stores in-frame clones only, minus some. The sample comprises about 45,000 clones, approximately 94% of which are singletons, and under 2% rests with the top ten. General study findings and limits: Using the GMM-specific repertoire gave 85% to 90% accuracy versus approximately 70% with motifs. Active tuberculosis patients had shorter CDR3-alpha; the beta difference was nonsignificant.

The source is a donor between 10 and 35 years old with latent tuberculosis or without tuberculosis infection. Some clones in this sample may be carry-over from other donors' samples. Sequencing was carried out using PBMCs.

For the CDR3, the DNA is TGTGCCAGCAGCCAGACAGGGGCCTATGGCTACACCTTC. It codes for CASSQTGAYGYTF. This chain connects TRBV6-1 to TRBJ1-2; TRBD1 agrees at 8 bases. CDR3 size: 13 residues. CDR1 is MNHNS, CDR2 SASEGT, per germline. J lost 4 bases, V lost 6 bases, and 4 bases had no gene match.